The entry that follows covers one TCR beta chain sequence. The record originates from a study of T cell responses to AZD1222 COVID-19 vaccine. Sequenced by immunoSEQ multiplex PCR; TCRdb stores in-frame clones only, minus some. The sample comprises more than 110,000 clones, approximately 85% of which are singletons, and 8% rests with the top ten. Germline V gene sequence: CDR1 DFQATT, CDR2 SNEGSKA (reference sequence). CDR3 size: 13 residues. Between the trimmed V and J ends, which lost 3 bases and 4 bases, there was a span of 12 bases. The genes are TRBV20-1 and TRBJ2-5, with D possibly TRBD1 on 6 matching bases. Source: peripheral blood, taken on day 0 of AZD1222 vaccination. This receptor was taken from an adult in good health. CDR3 bases: TGCAGTGCTAGTCCACAGGGTCGAGAGACCCAGTACTTC. Translated, it gives CSASPQGRETQYF.